This T cell receptor (beta chain) was profiled in a study of control samples from healthy donors and cancer patients. Some clones are missing from TCRdb's copy, which holds only in-frame ones; the method was immunoSEQ multiplex PCR. The sample carries about 160,000 clones, around 94% recorded once. The CDR3 spans 16 residues. The germline CDR1 and CDR2 sequences are LGHDT and YNNKEL (reference sequence). Trimming at V came to 3 bases and at J to 8 bases, leaving 11 bases not matched to a gene. Material for sequencing was PBMCs. This receptor was taken from a man between 60 and 70 years old with colorectal cancer. V is TRBV3-1 (or the pseudogene TRBV3-2) and J is TRBJ1-4; 8 nucleotides line up with TRBD1. The DNA of the CDR3 is TGTGCCAGCAGCCAGGGGACAGGTTTAGGGGAGGAAAAACTGTTTTTT. Protein sequence: CASSQGTGLGEEKLFF.